The clone carrying this TCR beta chain was seen only a few times. These data come from a study of T cells after yellow fever vaccination. As for the study in general: Investigators used CD3, CD45RA, CCR7 and CD95 to sort the EM, EMRA, CM and Tscm memory subsets. Study-wide points: The study re-detected most primary-vaccination clones after the booster (96% CD4, approximately 88% CD8). Sorted memory cells at day 0 lacked detectable levels of almost all vaccine-responding clonotypes.

With 6 bases clipped from V and 7 bases from J, the junction kept 11 bases outside the gene matches. Germline lookup yields CDR1 SGHKS and CDR2 YYEKEE (reference sequence). The length of the CDR3 is 15 residues. TCRdb independently ran MiXCR on the 5' RACE reads; one entry per CDR3 protein. This table has tens of thousands of distinct CDR3 sequences, roughly 6% appearing once. This TCR came from a man aged 30-40 years who received the YFV17D yellow fever vaccine. The specimen was PBMCs, either bulk or a sorted T-cell subset (CD4+, CD8+, memory, or dextramer-sorted; not recorded which), collected on the day of the yellow fever booster vaccination. The J gene is TRBJ2-3, the V gene TRBV5-5; 10 bases map to TRBD2. The CDR3 reads CASTPLAGEGNTQYF. In DNA form, the CDR3 reads TGTGCCAGCACCCCCCTAGCGGGAGAGGGAAATACGCAGTATTTT.